The 13 T cell receptor beta chains presented below share a single source sample, sequenced in a study of shared clonotypes between healthy human individuals. Libraries were prepared by immunoSEQ multiplex PCR; TCRdb keeps only in-frame clonotypes and omits some of them. The sample comprises hundreds of thousands of clones, roughly 79% of which are singletons, and around 12% rests with the top ten. The sample comprised PBMCs. These receptors all stem from a woman aged 40 to 50 in good health. Some clones in this sample may be carry-over from other donors' samples.

The sample holds a few counts of this clone. The chain recombines TRBV5-1 with TRBJ1-2; D is perhaps TRBD1 (5 bases). This CDR3 has 14 residues. Germline CDR1 and CDR2: SGHRS and YFSETQ. V was pared by 0 bases and J by 6 bases, with 12 bases between. In nucleotides, the CDR3 is TGCGCCAGCAGCTTGGAGGTACAGGTCCATGGCTACACCTTC. Protein product: CASSLEVQVHGYTF.

In this sample, this clone turned up once. V is TRBV4-1 and J is TRBJ2-1, with 16 bases aligning to TRBD2. The CDR3 runs to 19 residues. Germline V gene data show CDR1 as MGHRA and CDR2 as YSYEKL. V lost 4 bases and J lost 7; bases outside the gene matches: 13. CDR3 region: CASSPNARGTSGRGNEQFF. The CDR3 DNA reads TGCGCCAGCAGCCCCAATGCGCGGGGGACTAGCGGGAGGGGGAATGAGCAGTTCTTC.

As for this clone: The same CDR3 arises from other DNA sequences in this sample as well. The rearrangement uses TRBV7-2 and TRBJ2-5; the D gene is possibly TRBD1 (7 bases). Germline V CDR1 and CDR2: SGHTA, FQGNSA. This CDR3 has 13 amino acids. Trimming removed 5 bases at V and 5 bases at J, with 12 bases between. The CDR3, as DNA: TGTGCCAGCAGCAGGGACAGCGGGGAGACCCAGTACTTC. It is translated as CASSRDSGETQYF.

J is TRBJ1-1 and V is TRBV5-1; no definite D call. V was shortened by 4 bases and J by 0 bases, with 13 bases between the two germline ends. The CDR3 is 15 residues long. Germline V gives CDR1 SGHRS, CDR2 YFSETQ. As DNA, the CDR3 is TGCGCCAGCAGCCTACCTGAGAACATGAACACTGAAGCTTTCTTT. Protein sequence: CASSLPENMNTEAFF.

With regard to this clone: It differs at one base from a far larger clone, so likely a read error. The chain couples TRBV7-9 to TRBJ2-7; D not certain. The germline gives CDR1 SEHNR, CDR2 FQNEAQ (reference sequence). Trimming stripped 3 bases from V and 2 bases from J, with 11 bases between. The CDR3 totals 14 residues. CDR3 sequence reads: CASSFGPSPYEQYF. The CDR3 DNA sequence: TGTGCCAGCAGCTTCGGACCGAGTCCCTACGAGCAGTACTTC.

V usage is TRBV5-1 and J usage is TRBJ1-4; no firm D call. Looked up from germline, CDR1 is SGHRS and CDR2 is YFSETQ. Deletions cut 4 bases from V and 3 bases from J, with 7 bases between. The CDR3 runs to 13 residues. The CDR3 reads CASSAQSNEKLFF. The CDR3 DNA follows: TGCGCCAGCAGCGCGCAGTCTAATGAAAAACTGTTTTTT.

This sequence joins TRBV19 and TRBJ2-3; the match to TRBD2 covers 7 bases. Unmatched junction bases numbered 9, after V lost 9 bases and J lost 3 bases. This CDR3 contains 14 residues. From germline, CDR1 is LNHDA and CDR2 SQIVND (reference sequence). CDR3 in DNA: TGTGCCAGCCGACTAGCCTTCAGAACAGATACGCAGTATTTT. This encodes CASRLAFRTDTQYF.

In this sample, this clone turned up a few times. The V call is TRBV4-1, the J call TRBJ1-2; D remains unclear. Deletions cut 0 bases from V and 1 base from J, with 6 bases between. The CDR3 totals 14 residues. The germline V gene has CDR1 MGHRA and CDR2 YSYEKL. As DNA, the CDR3 is TGCGCCAGCAGCCAAGACAGCTTTAACTATGGCTACACCTTC. This gives the protein CASSQDSFNYGYTF.

A few counts support this clone. This sample includes further DNA sequences coding for the same CDR3. This chain uses TRBV18 with TRBJ2-4; D perhaps matches TRBD2 (6 bases). V was cut by 5 bases and J by 0 bases, with 11 bases left in between. The CDR3 extends over 15 amino acids. CDR1 and CDR2 from the germline V gene are KGHSH and LQKENI. The chain's CDR3 is CASSNSGLAKNIQYF. The DNA for the CDR3 is TGTGCCAGCTCAAACTCGGGACTAGCCAAAAACATTCAGTACTTC.

This chain joins TRBV4-1 and TRBJ2-7; D is possibly TRBD1 or TRBD2 (5 bases each). Germline lookup yields CDR1 MGHRA and CDR2 YSYEKL. The CDR3 consists of 16 residues. Trimming stripped 0 bases from V and 3 bases from J, with 15 bases between. CDR3 sequence reads: CASSQDRRAGGYEQYF. The CDR3 DNA reads TGCGCCAGCAGCCAAGATCGGCGGGCTGGGGGCTACGAGCAGTACTTC.

The chain employs TRBV11-2 and TRBJ2-1; D uncertain. The CDR3 extends over 12 amino acids. Trimming took 1 base from V and 12 from J, leaving 10 bases between them. The germline V gene encodes CDR1 SGHAT and CDR2 FQNNGV. CDR3 DNA: TGTGCCAGCAGCTTAGGTGGGTTTGGGCAGTTCTTC. Residues: CASSLGGFGQFF.

The chain combines TRBV19 with TRBJ1-1; D not certain. V was trimmed by 4 bases and J by 1 base, leaving 13 bases between them. The CDR3 runs 15 residues. Germline values: CDR1 LNHDA, CDR2 SQIVND (reference sequence). CDR3 loop: CASSKERWQNTEAFF. CDR3 nucleotides: TGTGCCAGTAGTAAGGAGAGGTGGCAGAACACTGAAGCTTTCTTT.

The chain recombines TRBV19 with TRBJ2-7; D possibly corresponds to TRBD1 (6 bases). V gave up 7 bases and J gave up 1 base, with 14 bases separating them. This CDR3 contains 14 residues. Germline loops: CDR1 LNHDA, CDR2 SQIVND (reference sequence). The DNA of the CDR3 is TGTGCCAGTAACGAGGGGGAGTGGTCCTACGAGCAGTACTTC. It codes for CASNEGEWSYEQYF.